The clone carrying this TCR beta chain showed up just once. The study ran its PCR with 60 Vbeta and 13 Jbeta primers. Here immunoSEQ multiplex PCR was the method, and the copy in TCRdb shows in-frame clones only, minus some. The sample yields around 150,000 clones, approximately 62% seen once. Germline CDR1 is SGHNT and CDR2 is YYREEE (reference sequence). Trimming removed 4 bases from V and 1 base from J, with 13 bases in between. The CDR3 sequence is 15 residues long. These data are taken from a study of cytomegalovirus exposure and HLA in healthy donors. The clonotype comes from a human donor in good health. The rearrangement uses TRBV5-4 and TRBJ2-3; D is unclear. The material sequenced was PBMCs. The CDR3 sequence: CASSAGQVRTDTQYF. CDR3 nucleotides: TGTGCCAGCAGCGCTGGCCAGGTCCGCACAGATACGCAGTATTTT. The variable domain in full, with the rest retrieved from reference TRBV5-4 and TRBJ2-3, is ETGVTQSPTHLIKTRGQQVTLRCSSQSGHNTVSWYQQALGQGPQFIFQYYREEENGRGNFPPRFSGLQFPNYSSELNVNALELDDSALYLCASSAGQVRTDTQYFGPGTRLTVL.